This is a list of T cell receptor beta chains from one sample in a study of technical replicates of blood from a handful of donors. The assay was immunoSEQ multiplex PCR, and TCRdb's table has in-frame clones only and misses some. The profile covers some 31,000 clones, with around nine tenths appearing a single time and approximately 4% taken by the ten largest. The sample taken for sequencing was PBMCs. The receptors stem from a human donor in good health. Some clones in this sample may be carry-over from other donors' samples. Both conserved end residues are part of each CDR3. Fields, in order: J gene, clone size, V gene, D gene, CDR3 DNA, CDR3 protein. The D gene is left open where the match is weak. Rows may omit the clone size; those that give it use once, few, many or a size class.

J: TRBJ2-6
size: -
V: TRBV6-5
D: -
DNA: TGTGCCAGCAGTTACTCTAGTTTGACTGGGGCCAACGTCCTGACTTTC
CDR3: CASSYSSLTGANVLTF

J: TRBJ1-2
size: -
V: TRBV28
D: TRBD1
DNA: TGTGCCAGCAGCTTTAAGGCGGGACAGGGCAATGGCTACACCTTC
CDR3: CASSFKAGQGNGYTF

J: TRBJ1-5
size: -
V: TRBV19
D: TRBD1
DNA: TGTGCCAGTAGGGACAGGGAAAATCAGCCCCAGCATTTT
CDR3: CASRDRENQPQHF

J: TRBJ1-1
size: -
V: TRBV30
D: -
DNA: TGTGCCTGGAGTGTCAGGGCTGAAGCTTTCTTT
CDR3: CAWSVRAEAFF

J: TRBJ1-5
size: -
V: TRBV2
D: -
DNA: TGTGCCAGCAGCGCCATCGGGGGGTCTCAGCCCCAGCATTTT
CDR3: CASSAIGGSQPQHF

J: TRBJ1-5
size: -
V: TRBV4-1
D: TRBD1
DNA: TGCGCCAGCAGCCAAGAGGACAGGGACGATCAGCCCCAGCATTTT
CDR3: CASSQEDRDDQPQHF

J: TRBJ1-3
size: -
V: TRBV9
D: TRBD1
DNA: TGTGCCAGCAGCGTCGGGACAGGGTCTGGAAACACCATATATTTT
CDR3: CASSVGTGSGNTIYF

J: TRBJ2-3
size: -
V: TRBV7-3
D: TRBD2
DNA: TGTGCCAGCAGCTTATCTAGCGGTCCCTTCCAAGGCACAGATACGCAGTATTTT
CDR3: CASSLSSGPFQGTDTQYF

J: TRBJ1-2
size: -
V: TRBV7-9
D: -
DNA: TGTGCCAGCAGCCCGGTGTCAAGGGGCTATGGCTACACCTTC
CDR3: CASSPVSRGYGYTF

J: TRBJ1-2
size: -
V: TRBV19
D: TRBD1
DNA: TGTGCCAGTTGGACAGGGGGGTATGGCTACACCTTC
CDR3: CASWTGGYGYTF

J: TRBJ2-1
size: once
V: TRBV7-6
D: TRBD2
DNA: TGTGCCAGCAGCTTAGAGTCGGGAGGCCCTGGCTTCTACAATGAGCAGTTCTTC
CDR3: CASSLESGGPGFYNEQFF

J: TRBJ1-2
size: -
V: TRBV18
D: TRBD1
DNA: TGTGCCAGCTCACCCTCGTGGGACAGGGGTAACTATGGCTACACCTTC
CDR3: CASSPSWDRGNYGYTF

J: TRBJ1-5
size: -
V: TRBV6-1
D: -
DNA: TGTGCCAGCAGTGAACGACTCCAGGGTGGCCAGCCCCAGCATTTT
CDR3: CASSERLQGGQPQHF

J: TRBJ2-5
size: -
V: TRBV29-1
D: TRBD1
DNA: TGCAGCGTTGAAAGGGACAGGGGGCAGAGGGAGACCCAGTACTTC
CDR3: CSVERDRGQRETQYF

J: TRBJ1-5
size: -
V: TRBV7-3
D: TRBD1
DNA: TGTGCCAGCAGCTTAACGGGACGATGGGGACAGGGCAATCAGCCCCAGCATTTT
CDR3: CASSLTGRWGQGNQPQHF